A single sample gave rise to the 20 T cell receptor beta chains below, sequenced in a study of blood T cell repertoires in COVID-19. Only in-frame clones appear in the TCRdb table, and some are missing; sequencing was by immunoSEQ multiplex PCR. The sample comprises over 140,000 clones, about 80% of which are singletons, and 3.5% to 4.5% rests with the top ten. The source material was peripheral blood. These receptors were obtained from a woman aged 60 to 75 with acute or convalescent COVID-19.

In its sample, this clone was seen many times. The chain joins TRBV5-1 to TRBJ2-7; 9 bases are shared with TRBD1. V lost 6 bases to trimming and J lost 2 bases; unmatched junction nucleotides: 12. CDR3 length: 16 amino acids. CDR1 SGHRS and CDR2 YFSETQ come from the germline V gene. CDR3 DNA sequence: TGCGCCAGCAAAGGACAGGGGCCGGGTAGAACCTACGAGCAGTACTTC. As protein: CASKGQGPGRTYEQYF.

This rearrangement joins TRBV15 to TRBJ2-7; 10 bases are shared with TRBD1. CDR1 and CDR2 (germline): LNHNV, YYDKDF (reference sequence). V shed 1 base, J shed 5 bases, and the junction held 11 bases outside the gene matches. This CDR3 has 17 amino acids. CDR3: CATSRVRPGQGFHEQYF. The CDR3 DNA is TGTGCCACCAGCAGAGTTCGTCCGGGACAGGGGTTCCACGAGCAGTACTTC.

The chain has TRBV5-6 and TRBJ2-7, with 9 bases lining up with TRBD2. CDR1 and CDR2 (germline): SGHDT, YYEEEE. The CDR3 contains 19 residues. V gave up 4 bases and J gave up 0 bases; unmatched junction bases: 17. The CDR3 region has the DNA TGTGCCAGCAGCACCGAGTGGGTCGATAGGCGGGAGGGCTCCTACGAGCAGTACTTC. It codes for CASSTEWVDRREGSYEQYF.

This sequence joins TRBV10-2 and TRBJ1-6; 7 bases fit TRBD1. The V gene end was trimmed by 9 bases and the J gene end by 9 bases; junction bases not matched to a gene: 14. Germline V gives CDR1 WSHSY, CDR2 SAAADI. The CDR3 is 15 amino acids. The CDR3 nucleotides are TGCGCCAGTATAAACGGGAGACAGGGCACTTCACCCCTCCACTTT. Its protein is CASINGRQGTSPLHF.

V usage is TRBV10-2 and J usage is TRBJ2-1; 7 bases fit TRBD1. The CDR3 totals 16 residues. The V gene's germline CDR1 is WSHSY and CDR2 SAAADI. The J segment lost 8 bases and the V segment lost 2 bases, leaving 12 bases of the junction unmatched. In nucleotides, the CDR3 is TGCGCCAGCAGTGAGAAGGGGGCCATAATGGTAGATGAGCAGTTCTTC. Amino acid sequence: CASSEKGAIMVDEQFF.

This clone came up once. V gene TRBV3-1 (or the pseudogene TRBV3-2) combines with J gene TRBJ1-2; D may be TRBD1 (6 bases). Trimming left V 3 bases short and J 4 bases short, with 9 bases between. CDR1 is LGHDT, CDR2 YNNKEL, per germline (reference sequence). The CDR3 sequence is 13 residues long. CDR3 sequence: CASSHGQSYGYTF. DNA for the CDR3: TGTGCCAGCAGCCATGGACAGTCCTATGGCTACACCTTC.

The chain is built from TRBV19 and TRBJ2-7, with a possible D match to TRBD2 (5 bases). CDR3 size: 14 residues. Trimming took 0 bases from V and 6 from J, leaving 12 bases between them. Germline CDR1 LNHDA, CDR2 SQIVND (reference sequence). CDR3 DNA sequence: TGTGCCAGTAGTATAGATATCTCCCGGGGCGAGCAGTACTTC. It yields the protein CASSIDISRGEQYF.

V gene TRBV19 combines with J gene TRBJ2-2; D is possibly TRBD1 (6 bases). V shed 11 bases and J shed 4 bases, with 26 bases lying between them. The CDR3 runs 17 residues. CDR1 and CDR2 from the germline V gene are LNHDA and SQIVND (reference sequence). The CDR3 DNA follows: TGTGCCTCCGAAGGGGGTCGGGGCAGAGTAGGCACCGGGGAGCTGTTTTTT. It translates to CASEGGRGRVGTGELFF. The full variable domain, completed using reference TRBV19 and TRBJ2-2, is DGGITQSPKYLFRKEGQNVTLSCEQNLNHDAMYWYRQDPGQGLRLIYYSQIVNDFQKGDIAEGYSVSREKKESFPLTVTSAQKNPTAFYLCASEGGRGRVGTGELFFGEGSRLTVL.

The CDR3 DNA reads as TGTGCTAGTGGTTTGGTACGGGGTCCCGGCACTGAAGCTTTCTTT. It translates to CASGLVRGPGTEAFF. The chain has TRBV12-5 and TRBJ1-1; D remains unclear. Germline V gives CDR1 LGHNT, CDR2 FRNRAP. There are 15 residues in the CDR3. V was shortened by 0 bases and J by 4 bases, with 12 bases between the two germline ends.

This clone was counted between two and nine times. The chain has TRBV6-5 and TRBJ1-6; a possible D gene is TRBD1 (5 bases). V lost 0 bases to trimming and J lost 7 bases, with 10 bases between them. This CDR3 is 15 amino acids long. From germline, CDR1 is MNHEY and CDR2 SVGAGI. CDR3 region: CASSYSTEFNSPLHF. The CDR3 nucleotides are TGTGCCAGCAGTTACTCGACAGAATTCAATTCACCCCTCCACTTT.

The chain carries TRBV2 and TRBJ1-6; D is unclear. This CDR3 comprises 16 residues. Germline V gene lookup returns CDR1 SNHLY and CDR2 FYNNEI. The V gene lost 0 bases and the J gene lost 5 bases, with 11 bases spanning the gap. CDR3 amino acids: CASSEARAVNNSPLHF. The CDR3 DNA is TGTGCCAGCAGTGAAGCGCGGGCGGTGAATAATTCACCCCTCCACTTT.

The chain couples TRBV14 to TRBJ2-3; maybe TRBD1 (6 bases). CDR1 and CDR2 (germline): SGHDN, FVKESK. The CDR3 extends over 15 amino acids. V was pared by 3 bases and J by 2 bases, with 12 bases between. CDR3 protein: CASSHKDRHTDTQYF. The CDR3 DNA follows: TGTGCCAGCAGCCATAAGGACAGACACACAGATACGCAGTATTTT.

The V and J genes are TRBV29-1 and TRBJ1-2; D unresolved. The V and J ends lost 5 bases and 7 bases respectively, with 14 bases between them. CDR3 size: 12 residues. Germline CDR1 SQVTM, CDR2 ANQGSEA. The CDR3 DNA reads as TGCAGCGTTACAACGCCGCGGTTTGGCTACACCTTC. It translates to CSVTTPRFGYTF.

The V call is TRBV6-2 or TRBV6-3, the J call TRBJ2-7; tentative D call: TRBD2 (5 bases). CDR1 MNHEY and CDR2 SVGEGT come from the germline V gene. The CDR3 runs to 16 residues. Trimming took 2 bases from V and 0 from J, leaving 14 bases between them. The CDR3 region has the DNA TGTGCCAGCAGTTACGGAGGCGGACGCTACTCCTACGAGCAGTACTTC. Its translation: CASSYGGGRYSYEQYF.

The chain combines TRBV2 with TRBJ2-3; 10 bases map to TRBD2. The J segment lost 5 bases and the V segment lost 11 bases, leaving 4 bases of the junction unmatched. This CDR3 has 12 amino acids. Germline CDR1 reads SNHLY; CDR2 reads FYNNEI. CDR3 bases: TGTGCCTCTAGCGGGAGTGAAGATACGCAGTATTTT. Translation gives CASSGSEDTQYF.

The genes are TRBV2 and TRBJ2-7; TRBD1 aligns across 9 bases. In germline, CDR1 is SNHLY, CDR2 FYNNEI. V was pared by 7 bases and J by 4 bases, with 8 bases of the junction left unmatched. The length of the CDR3 is 14 residues. CDR3 DNA sequence: TGTGCCAGCATGACGGACAGGGGAGGATACGAGCAGTACTTC. This sequence encodes CASMTDRGGYEQYF.

The chain uses TRBV3-1 (or the pseudogene TRBV3-2) and TRBJ1-1, with D uncertain. Between the trimmed V and J ends, which lost 6 bases and 0 bases, there was a span of 14 bases. Germline CDR1 is LGHDT and CDR2 is YNNKEL (reference sequence). This CDR3 comprises 15 residues. This CDR3 is CASRGTANMNTEAFF. CDR3 sequence (DNA): TGTGCCAGCAGGGGTACAGCAAACATGAACACTGAAGCTTTCTTT.

The CDR3 region has the DNA TGTGCCAGCAGTGAAGAGGCGGGAGGTTTAGATACGCAGTATTTT. As protein: CASSEEAGGLDTQYF. The V call is TRBV2, the J call TRBJ2-3; 8 nucleotides align to TRBD2. The CDR3 runs to 15 residues. CDR1 SNHLY and CDR2 FYNNEI come from the germline V gene. V was pared by 1 base and J by 5 bases, with 5 bases of the junction left unmatched.

The V call is TRBV6-6, the J call TRBJ2-4; D remains ambiguous. The CDR3 loop spans 16 amino acids. Trimming left V 3 bases short and J 1 base short, with 13 bases between. Germline V CDR1 and CDR2: MNHNY, SVGAGI (reference sequence). CDR3 DNA: TGTGCCAGCAGTTATTCTCCACAATCGGCCAAAAACATTCAGTACTTC. The encoded protein is CASSYSPQSAKNIQYF.

The chain is built from TRBV6-5 and TRBJ2-7; perhaps TRBD1 as D (6 bases). This CDR3 is built from 15 residues. Per the germline V gene, CDR1 is MNHEY and CDR2 is SVGAGI. Deletions cut 0 bases from V and 3 bases from J, with 12 bases between. Here the CDR3 DNA reads TGTGCCAGCAGTTACTCGAGCGGACAGAACTACGAGCAGTACTTC. It yields the protein CASSYSSGQNYEQYF.